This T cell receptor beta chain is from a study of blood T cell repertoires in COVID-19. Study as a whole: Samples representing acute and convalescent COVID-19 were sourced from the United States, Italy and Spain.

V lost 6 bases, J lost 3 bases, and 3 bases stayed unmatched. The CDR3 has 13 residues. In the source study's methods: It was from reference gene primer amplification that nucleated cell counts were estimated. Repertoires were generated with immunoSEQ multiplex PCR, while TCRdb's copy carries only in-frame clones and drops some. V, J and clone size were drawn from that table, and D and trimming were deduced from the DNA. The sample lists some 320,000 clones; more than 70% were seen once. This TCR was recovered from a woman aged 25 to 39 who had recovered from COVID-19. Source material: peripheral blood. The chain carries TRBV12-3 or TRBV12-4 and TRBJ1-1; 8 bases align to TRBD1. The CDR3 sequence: CASRETGDTEAFF. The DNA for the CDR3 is TGTGCCAGCAGGGAGACAGGGGACACTGAAGCTTTCTTT.